This is a list of T cell receptor beta chains from one sample in a study of blood T cell repertoires in COVID-19. The protocol was immunoSEQ multiplex PCR, while the TCRdb copy is restricted to in-frame clones and leaves out a portion. The sample consists of over 80,000 clones, less than 85% of them appearing once. Material for sequencing was peripheral blood. The receptors stem from a woman in her 70s with acute or convalescent COVID-19. CDR3s include the opening cysteine and the closing phenylalanine or tryptophan. The D gene is left open where the match is weak. Rows may omit the clone size; those that give it use once, few, many or a size class.

>TRBJ2-2|TRBD1|18|.|TRBV2
CASSELWAGGSNTGELFF
TGTGCCAGCAGTGAACTTTGGGCAGGGGGATCGAACACCGGGGAGCTGTTTTTT
>TRBJ1-5|TRBD1|14|.|TRBV27
CASRVTGGNQPQHF
TGTGCCAGCAGGGTTACAGGGGGTAATCAGCCCCAGCATTTT
>TRBJ2-3|.|12|few|TRBV11-2
CASSQITDTQYF
TGTGCCAGCAGCCAAATCACAGATACGCAGTATTTT
>TRBJ1-5|.|14|.|TRBV5-8
CASTYRERNQPQHF
TGTGCCAGTACCTACAGGGAGCGCAATCAGCCCCAGCATTTT
>TRBJ1-1|TRBD1|14|.|TRBV23-1
CASSLDRGDTEAFF
TGCGCCAGCAGTCTCGACAGGGGTGACACTGAAGCTTTCTTT
>TRBJ2-3|TRBD2|16|.|TRBV3-1/TRBV3-2
CASSRASGVSTDTQYF
TGTGCCAGCAGCAGGGCAAGCGGGGTTAGCACAGATACGCAGTATTTT
>TRBJ1-5|.|16|.|TRBV19
CASSIGPGQDGQPQHF
TGTGCCAGTAGTATAGGACCGGGACAAGACGGCCAGCCCCAGCATTTT
>TRBJ1-2|.|13|few|TRBV27
CASRQASNYGYTF
TGTGCCAGCAGACAGGCTTCTAACTATGGCTACACCTTC
>TRBJ2-4|TRBD2|18|.|TRBV4-2
CASSPPGTSGGPKNIQYF
TGTGCCAGCAGCCCCCCCGGGACTAGCGGGGGCCCTAAAAACATTCAGTACTTC
>TRBJ2-4|TRBD1|15|.|TRBV28
CASSFPQGAKNIQYF
TGTGCCAGCAGTTTCCCACAGGGGGCCAAAAACATTCAGTACTTC
>TRBJ2-7|.|14|.|TRBV5-5
CASSLSPSGPEQYF
TGTGCCAGCAGCTTGTCCCCGAGCGGACCGGAGCAGTACTTC
>TRBJ1-2|.|12|.|TRBV30
CAWSAWESQHTF
TGTGCCTGGAGTGCGTGGGAGAGCCAGCACACCTTC